This TCR beta chain appears in the sequencing data of a study of technical replicates of blood from a few donors. This CDR3 has 11 amino acids. Germline V gene lookup returns CDR1 ENHRY and CDR2 SYGVKD. V was shortened by 0 bases and J by 8 bases, with 4 bases between the two germline ends. This clone was recorded a few times. The table came from immunoSEQ multiplex PCR; TCRdb's copy has only in-frame clones and leaves some out. Of tens of thousands of clones in the sample, 91% were seen once. This receptor was taken from a human donor in good health. Some clones in this sample may be carry-over from other donors' samples. The chain recombines TRBV10-3 with TRBJ1-1; D unresolved. The sample was T cells isolated from PBMCs. CDR3 DNA sequence: TGTGCCATCAGTGAGTCCGGGGAAGCTTTCTTT. Its translation: CAISESGEAFF.